The source of this T cell receptor (beta chain) is a study of T cell responses to AZD1222 COVID-19 vaccine (dated by TCRdb to the early 2020s). At the level of the whole study: A total of 233 trial participants underwent TCR sequencing, of whom some 200 had received two doses of AZD1222 and about 25 had received two doses of the MenACWY control vaccine. Enrollment into the trials was organized by age into subgroups of 18-55, 56-69 and 70-plus years, and those subgroups contained about 150, 27 and 61 TCR-sequenced participants, respectively.

With respect to this clone: No antigen is known for it. Within one base of it there is no much larger clone, and no base qualities were kept.

Results and caveats for the whole study, not just this receptor: After two AZD1222 doses, both the breadth and the depth of spike-specific TCRs were significantly higher than at day 0 and than in MenACWY recipients. Nearly half of unique spike-specific TCRs reportedly recognized epitopes outside regions mutated in the B.1.351 and B.1.1.7 variants. Because no day 14 peak-response samples were available, repertoires were characterized only after the peak T cell response. The whole spike protein was spanned by vaccine-associated CD4 TCRs, and dominant responses were seen in regions 160-218 and 743-854. Participants were mostly white British, with more females than males. The authors suggested clonal diversity may have been underestimated. In the small 56-69-year group, the increase in depth fell short of significance, most likely because of low power. Conclusions about previously exposed vaccinees were limited because only six AZD1222 recipients were SARS-CoV-2 seropositive at baseline.

The CDR3 regions of human TCRbeta chains were subjected to immunosequencing. The authors processed their data as follows. TCRs in the repertoires were matched against a reference library of SARS-CoV-2-specific TCRs that had been generated with the MIRA antigen-specificity platform. Breadth was defined as the fraction of unique TCRs that were SARS-CoV-2-associated. Depth was defined as the fraction of total T cells that were SARS-CoV-2-associated. Using the MIRA data, every spike-specific TCR was mapped to the spike region that the TCR reacted to and assigned to either a CD4 or a CD8 class. Log10-transformed breadth and depth values were compared by one-way ANOVA with Sidak's multiple comparisons tests. TCRdb took over this immuneACCESS table, retaining in-frame rearrangements with V and J assigned. Such tables are incomplete; in checked studies, under half of the missing clones stem from an unresolved V gene, and the remainder is unexplained. V, J and clone size derive from that table, while D and trimming were established from the DNA sequence. This sample holds 200,000 to 250,000 clones; 90% to 95% were observed only once. Roughly 1% of the sample is in the top ten clones.

The sample's time point, from its label and the paper: baseline before first vaccination. The sample's treatment or condition label, decoded: meningococcal conjugate vaccine given as trial control. Vaccinee samples came from UK trials COV001 and COV002, including a single-blind randomized controlled phase 2/3 trial of AZD1222 (ChAdOx1 nCoV-19) in healthy adults. For TCRbeta chain sequencing, PBMC samples from trial participants were taken at day 0 and at day 28 after the second dose. V is shortened by 4 bases, J by 3 bases, and the region joining them spans 18 bases. The CDR3 has 16 amino acids, counting the end cysteine and phenylalanine. Left in the record is the CDR3 DNA by itself, 48 bases read in frame from the first base. The germline V gene (reference sequence) provides CDR1 LNHDA and CDR2 SQIVND.

The specimen was peripheral blood, collected on day 0 of MenACWY control vaccination. This TCR was recovered from an adult in good health. Here the chain combines TRBV19 and TRBJ2-5; too little of a D gene remains to name it. The CDR3 here reads CASSNSATGREETQYF. The nucleotide sequence is given as TGTGCCAGTAGTAACTCAGCAACGGGTCGGGAAGAGACCCAGTACTTC.